The 32 T cell receptor beta chains presented below share a single source sample, sequenced in a study of CD8 T cells in ankylosing spondylitis. From the 5' RACE reads, TCRdb called clonotypes with MiXCR, one entry per CDR3 protein. Of approximately 31,000 distinct CDR3 sequences in the sample, approximately 28% were seen once. The sequencing sample was made of synovial fluid, either unsorted or a sorted T cell fraction (not recorded which). The origin of the receptors is a male donor with ankylosing spondylitis.

In this sample, this clonotype turned up a few times. V and J are TRBV24-1 and TRBJ2-1; no clear D. V lost 3 bases and J lost 9, with 11 bases in between. The CDR3 length is 13 residues. Germline CDR1 and CDR2: KGHDR and SFDVKD. The CDR3 DNA follows: TGTGCCACCAGTGATGAGAGATTTTTTGAGCAGTTCTTC. The encoded protein is CATSDERFFEQFF.

A few counts support this clonotype. The chain combines TRBV29-1 with TRBJ2-3; either TRBD1 or TRBD2 may fit D (5 bases each). CDR3 length: 14 residues. The germline V and J ends were trimmed by 0 bases and 6 bases, with 13 bases remaining between them. The V gene's germline CDR1 is SQVTM and CDR2 ANQGSEA. The CDR3 DNA follows: TGCAGCGTTGAAGATTTAGTAGGGGACGATACGCAGTATTTT. Protein sequence: CSVEDLVGDDTQYF.

There are a few counts of this clonotype. V is TRBV29-1 and J is TRBJ1-4; D gene uncertain. Trimming cost V 4 bases and J 8 bases, with 11 bases left between them. Per the germline V gene, CDR1 is SQVTM and CDR2 is ANQGSEA. The CDR3 spans 12 residues. The CDR3 sequence: CSVARGGEKLFF. The CDR3 region has the DNA TGCAGCGTTGCCCGGGGTGGGGAAAAACTGTTTTTT. Based on the CDR3 plus reference TRBV29-1 and TRBJ1-4, the full variable domain is SAVISQKPSRDICQRGTSLTIQCQVDSQVTMMFWYRQQPGQSLTLIATANQGSEATYESGFVIDKFPISRPNLTFSTLTVSNMSPEDSSIYLCSVARGGEKLFFGSGTQLSVL.

The V and J genes are TRBV20-1 and TRBJ2-1, with a tentative D call TRBD1 (6 bases). The germline V gene has CDR1 DFQATT and CDR2 SNEGSKA (reference sequence). The CDR3 extends over 13 amino acids. V shed 3 bases and J shed 6 bases, with 12 bases lying between them. The CDR3 DNA sequence: TGCAGTGCTAGCCTGGGACAACTCAATGAGCAGTTCTTC. Amino acids: CSASLGQLNEQFF.

The V call is TRBV5-6, the J call TRBJ2-2, with D uncertain. Trimming took 5 bases from V and 5 from J, leaving 7 bases between them. Germline CDR1 is SGHDT and CDR2 is YYEEEE. The CDR3 has 12 residues. The CDR3 is CASSPGTGELFF. The CDR3 bases are TGTGCCAGCAGTCCCGGAACCGGGGAGCTGTTTTTT.

This sequence joins TRBV10-3 and TRBJ2-7; tentative D call: TRBD1 (6 bases). Germline-derived CDR1 and CDR2 are ENHRY and SYGVKD. The CDR3 has 13 residues. V shed 10 bases and J shed 5 bases, with 18 bases lying between them. The CDR3: CATRDLGADEQYF. Written as DNA, the CDR3 is TGTGCCACAAGAGATCTGGGGGCCGACGAGCAGTACTTC.

In this sample, this clonotype turned up a few times. The J gene is TRBJ2-1, the V gene TRBV7-2; 11 bases match TRBD2. There are 17 residues in the CDR3. The V and J ends lost 1 base and 5 bases, in that order; junction bases with no gene match: 7. Germline V gives CDR1 SGHTA, CDR2 FQGNSA. The CDR3 nucleotides read TGTGCCAGCAGCTTAGGGCTAGCGGGAGGAGCAAACAATGAGCAGTTCTTC. Protein sequence: CASSLGLAGGANNEQFF.

The J gene is TRBJ2-7, the V gene TRBV3-1; 9 bases are a match to TRBD2. Germline values: CDR1 LGHDT, CDR2 YNNKEL (reference sequence). V lost 4 bases and J lost 6; bases outside the gene matches: 16. The CDR3 sequence is 17 residues long. CDR3 region: CASSLRLAGEALTEQYF. Here the CDR3 DNA reads TGTGCCAGCAGCCTTCGTTTAGCGGGGGAGGCCCTGACCGAGCAGTACTTC.

This clonotype occurred many times. The chain joins TRBV12-3 or TRBV12-4 to TRBJ1-6; D possibly corresponds to TRBD1 (6 bases). The V gene lost 5 bases and the J gene lost 11 bases, with 22 bases spanning the gap. CDR3 length: 16 amino acids. CDR3 coding DNA: TGTGCCAGCAGTGTCCAAGGGGGGACAACGGGGACACCCCTCCACTTT. This gives the protein CASSVQGGTTGTPLHF.

In this sample, this clonotype turned up a few times. The chain employs TRBV6-4 and TRBJ2-1; tentative D call: TRBD2 (5 bases). V was trimmed by 0 bases and J by 9 bases, leaving 12 bases between them. Germline CDR1 reads MRHNA; CDR2 reads SNTAGT. The CDR3 runs 14 residues. The CDR3 nucleotides are TGTGCCAGCAGTGACTCGTCCGAGGGTCTTGAGCAGTTCTTC. Its translation is CASSDSSEGLEQFF.

This clonotype came up a few times. The V and J genes are TRBV27 and TRBJ2-1, with 7 bases matching TRBD2. V lost 2 bases and J lost 7; bases outside the gene matches: 11. The CDR3 contains 16 residues. The germline V gene has CDR1 MNHEY and CDR2 SMNVEV (reference sequence). The CDR3 coding sequence is TGTGCCAGCAGTTTAAGCTGGGCGGGAGCTGTTAATGAGCAGTTCTTC. This translates into CASSLSWAGAVNEQFF.

Only a few counts were recorded for this clonotype. The V call is TRBV13, the J call TRBJ2-7; no definite D call. This CDR3 contains 13 residues. The germline gives CDR1 PRHDT, CDR2 FYEKMQ (reference sequence). Trimming cost V 5 bases and J 2 bases, with 10 bases left between them. CDR3 sequence: CASSATAPYEQYF. DNA of the CDR3: TGTGCCAGCAGCGCGACGGCACCCTACGAGCAGTACTTC.

This clonotype was seen a few times. The V and J genes are TRBV12-3 or TRBV12-4 and TRBJ2-1; 8 nucleotides align to TRBD1. This CDR3 spans 13 amino acids. The V gene end was trimmed by 6 bases and the J gene end by 4 bases; junction bases not matched to a gene: 2. CDR3 DNA: TGTGCCAGCAGCCGGGACAGGTACAATGAGCAGTTCTTC. Its translation is CASSRDRYNEQFF.

By its share, this clonotype is medium-sized. V is TRBV6-2 or TRBV6-3 and J is TRBJ2-6, with D maybe TRBD1 (5 bases). The CDR3 runs to 15 residues. Trimming shortened V by 8 bases and J by 0 bases, and 11 bases separated the two germline ends. In germline, CDR1 is MNHEY, CDR2 SVGEGT. The CDR3 nucleotides are TGTGCCAGCGGAATCGACAGCTCTGGGGCCAACGTCCTGACTTTC. It encodes CASGIDSSGANVLTF.

The CDR3 DNA follows: TGTGCCAGCAGTCGTAGCGGGGGTCAAGAGACCCAGTACTTC. This translates into CASSRSGGQETQYF. The chain joins TRBV12-3 or TRBV12-4 to TRBJ2-5; 9 positions agree with TRBD2. V lost 5 bases and J lost 2; bases outside the gene matches: 3. The CDR3 sequence is 14 residues long.

The sample holds a few counts of this clonotype. The chain links TRBV5-1 to TRBJ2-1; TRBD2 aligns across 9 bases. Germline loops: CDR1 SGHRS, CDR2 YFSETQ. V dropped 9 bases and J dropped 8; count of bases not matched to a gene: 12. The CDR3 is made up of 14 amino acids. The CDR3 sequence is CATTPGLASDEQFF. Written as DNA, the CDR3 is TGCGCCACCACCCCGGGACTAGCATCCGATGAGCAGTTCTTC.

This clonotype turned up a few times. The rearrangement links TRBV2 to TRBJ2-1, with 9 nucleotides matching TRBD1. The germline gives CDR1 SNHLY, CDR2 FYNNEI. The CDR3 has 15 residues. J lost 4 bases, V lost 3 bases, and 4 bases had no gene match. For the CDR3, the DNA is TGTGCCAGCAGTGACGGGACAGGGCTATACAATGAGCAGTTCTTC. Translation gives CASSDGTGLYNEQFF. Complete variable domain (other parts from reference TRBV2 and TRBJ2-1): EPEVTQTPSHQVTQMGQEVILRCVPISNHLYFYWYRQILGQKVEFLVSFYNNEISEKSEIFDDQFSVERPDGSNFTLKIRSTKLEDSAMYFCASSDGTGLYNEQFFGPGTRLTVL.

The V gene is TRBV6-4, the J gene TRBJ2-3, with 9 bases lining up with TRBD2. The CDR3 covers 15 residues. The J segment lost 4 bases and the V segment lost 4 bases, leaving 6 bases of the junction unmatched. Germline V gene sequence: CDR1 MRHNA, CDR2 SNTAGT. CDR3 region: CASSGAGGEADTQYF. CDR3 DNA sequence: TGTGCCAGCAGTGGAGCGGGGGGCGAAGCAGATACGCAGTATTTT.

The table lists this clonotype with many counts. The chain couples TRBV11-2 to TRBJ1-2; D gene uncertain. The germline V and J ends were trimmed by 2 bases and 0 bases, with 10 bases remaining between them. Per germline, CDR1 SGHAT and CDR2 FQNNGV. The CDR3 is made up of 15 amino acids. CDR3 protein: CASSLMGAANYGYTF. The CDR3 DNA is TGTGCCAGCAGCTTAATGGGCGCCGCTAACTATGGCTACACCTTC.

This clonotype was recorded only once. The chain has TRBV5-1 and TRBJ2-1, with TRBD1 matching over 11 bases. The CDR3 covers 15 residues. The trim removed 4 bases at V and 2 bases at J, leaving 2 bases unmatched. CDR1 is SGHRS and CDR2 is YFSETQ in the germline V gene. The chain's CDR3 is CASSTGQGAYNEQFF. The CDR3, as DNA: TGCGCCAGCAGCACGGGACAGGGGGCCTACAATGAGCAGTTCTTC.

The rearrangement joins TRBV12-3 or TRBV12-4 to TRBJ2-1; 10 nucleotides align to TRBD2. V trimming: 1 base; J trimming: 4 bases; junction bases outside the gene matches: 4. CDR3 length: 16 residues. CDR3 in DNA: TGTGCCAGCAGTTTAGATACTAGCGGGGCTTACAATGAGCAGTTCTTC. Its translation is CASSLDTSGAYNEQFF.

This clonotype was observed a handful of times. The chain combines TRBV10-2 with TRBJ2-1; 7 nucleotides align to TRBD2. CDR3 length: 14 amino acids. Unmatched junction bases numbered 9, after V lost 8 bases and J lost 5 bases. Germline-derived CDR1 and CDR2 are WSHSY and SAAADI. CDR3 amino acids: CASWGDRGDNEQFF. The CDR3 nucleotides are TGCGCCAGCTGGGGGGACCGGGGGGACAATGAGCAGTTCTTC.

This clonotype was detected once. J is TRBJ1-1 and V is TRBV5-6; D is uncertain. In germline, CDR1 is SGHDT, CDR2 YYEEEE. There are 12 residues in the CDR3. V lost 2 bases to trimming and J lost 1 base, with 3 bases between them. The CDR3, as DNA: TGTGCCAGCAGCTTACAGAACACTGAAGCTTTCTTT. This codes for CASSLQNTEAFF.

This clonotype appeared a few times. The chain employs TRBV4-1 and TRBJ2-4; tentatively, D is TRBD1 (6 bases). Germline CDR1 is MGHRA and CDR2 is YSYEKL. There are 18 residues in the CDR3. With 4 bases removed from V and 0 bases from J, the gap between germline ends came to 19 bases. Here the CDR3 reads CASSLLRGGRGAKNIQYF. The CDR3 coding sequence is TGCGCCAGCAGCCTTCTCAGAGGAGGCAGGGGAGCCAAAAACATTCAGTACTTC.

The chain employs TRBV7-2 and TRBJ2-5; 12 nucleotides align to TRBD2. The CDR3 is made up of 17 amino acids. Germline V CDR1 and CDR2: SGHTA, FQGNSA. V shed 1 base, J shed 4 bases, and the junction held 7 bases outside the gene matches. The CDR3 DNA reads as TGTGCCAGCAGCTTAGGACCCCCGGGACTAGCGGGAGAGACCCAGTACTTC. Translation gives CASSLGPPGLAGETQYF.

V gene TRBV24-1 combines with J gene TRBJ2-1; tentative D call: TRBD1 (5 bases). Trimming left V 4 bases short and J 3 bases short, with 9 bases between. This CDR3 spans 14 amino acids. Germline values: CDR1 KGHDR, CDR2 SFDVKD. This chain's CDR3 is CATSENRNYNEQFF. CDR3 in DNA: TGTGCCACCAGTGAAAACAGGAACTACAATGAGCAGTTCTTC.

This clonotype was seen a few times. The V and J genes are TRBV12-3 or TRBV12-4 and TRBJ1-1, with no clear D. The CDR3 consists of 12 residues. Trimming shortened V by 3 bases and J by 8 bases, and 10 bases separated the two germline ends. DNA of the CDR3: TGTGCCAGCAGTTTGAGGGCAGACGAAGCTTTCTTT. Protein: CASSLRADEAFF.

V usage is TRBV4-1 and J usage is TRBJ2-2, with a weak D call TRBD2 (6 bases). Germline V gene data show CDR1 as MGHRA and CDR2 as YSYEKL. V dropped 4 bases and J dropped 5 bases, with 20 bases sitting between them. This CDR3 region has 17 residues. The CDR3 reads CASSPQTGGMDTGELFF. The CDR3 DNA reads as TGCGCCAGCAGCCCACAGACTGGCGGGATGGATACCGGGGAGCTGTTTTTT.

Only a few counts were recorded for this clonotype. This chain joins TRBV20-1 and TRBJ1-5; 10 bases match TRBD1. Germline trimming cut 4 bases from V and 9 bases from J; bases unmatched to any gene: 6. The CDR3 is 13 amino acids. Germline V gene sequence: CDR1 DFQATT, CDR2 SNEGSKA (reference sequence). The CDR3 sequence: CSATGTGDRPQHF. DNA for the CDR3: TGCAGTGCTACCGGGACAGGGGATCGGCCCCAGCATTTT.

The sample holds one count of this clonotype. This rearrangement joins TRBV24-1 to TRBJ2-1, with 13 positions matching TRBD2. Germline V gene sequence: CDR1 KGHDR, CDR2 SFDVKD. With V trimmed by 5 bases and J by 10 bases, 7 bases remained unmatched. The CDR3 extends over 15 amino acids. CDR3 amino acids: CATSAWTSGSSEQFF. Here the CDR3 DNA reads TGTGCCACCAGTGCCTGGACTAGCGGGAGTTCCGAGCAGTTCTTC.

The table lists this clonotype with a few counts. The chain uses TRBV29-1 and TRBJ2-1, with D hard to call. The CDR3 covers 13 residues. Trimming left V 8 bases short and J 3 bases short, with 14 bases between. CDR1 and CDR2 from the germline V gene are SQVTM and ANQGSEA. The CDR3 loop reads CSSHSENYNEQFF. The CDR3 region has the DNA TGCAGCTCCCACTCTGAGAACTACAATGAGCAGTTCTTC.

The chain recombines TRBV19 with TRBJ1-2; TRBD1 agrees at 7 bases. V shed 9 bases, J shed 4 bases, and the junction held 14 bases outside the gene matches. The length of the CDR3 is 15 residues. Germline V lookup: CDR1 LNHDA, CDR2 SQIVND (reference sequence). CDR3 in DNA: TGTGCCAGCCGATCCTCCTTACAGGGGAGCTATGGCTACACCTTC. Protein product: CASRSSLQGSYGYTF.